This TCR beta chain was recovered during a study of T-cell reconstitution after alpha-beta-depleted transplantation in children. Whole-study findings and limits: Expanded graft clones numbering several hundred reportedly gave rise to alpha-beta T cells about two months after transplant.

Unique molecular identifiers were used in preparing the TCRbeta library. One entry per CDR3 protein, called by TCRdb with MiXCR from the PCR reads. This sample carries roughly 98,000 distinct CDR3 sequences, 15% to 19% of them seen once, and the ten largest clones take less than 20%. CDR3 length equals 13 residues. V was pared by 4 bases and J by 4 bases, with 8 bases between. Germline CDR1 and CDR2: SGDLS and YYNGEE. This clonotype was seen a handful of times. Its antigen is currently unknown. V is TRBV9 and J is TRBJ2-2; unclear D gene. This receptor was identified in a male patient aged 2 to 10 who had a stem cell transplant for acute lymphoblastic leukemia, so the T cells may come from the graft donor. The sequencing here drew on PBMCs, mostly from graft donor cells, taken 180 days after TCRalphabeta/CD19-depleted stem cell transplant. The CDR3 here is CASSPAVTGELFF. In DNA, the CDR3 is TGTGCCAGCAGCCCGGCGGTCACCGGGGAGCTGTTTTTT.